Listed here are 21 T cell receptor beta chains from one sample, sequenced in a study of cytomegalovirus exposure and HLA in healthy donors. Researchers ran the PCR with 60 Vbeta and 13 Jbeta primers. The assay was immunoSEQ multiplex PCR, and TCRdb's table has in-frame clones only and misses some. This repertoire shows around 150,000 clones, about three quarters found once; its top ten account for about 2%. Material for sequencing was PBMCs. The origin of the receptors is a female donor in good health and CMV-seronegative.

The gene calls are TRBV5-5 and TRBJ1-1; 9 bases align to TRBD1. The CDR3 totals 17 residues. The trim removed 2 bases at V and 5 bases at J, leaving 13 bases unmatched. Germline V CDR1 and CDR2: SGHKS, YYEKEE (reference sequence). CDR3 DNA: TGTGCCAGCAGCTTAAAACCCCCGGGACAGGGAAAAACTGAAGCTTTCTTT. This encodes CASSLKPPGQGKTEAFF.

The chain joins TRBV19 to TRBJ1-1; the D gene is possibly TRBD1 (6 bases). Germline CDR1 is LNHDA and CDR2 is SQIVND (reference sequence). Trimming took 5 bases from V and 0 from J, leaving 13 bases between them. This CDR3 is built from 15 residues. This chain's CDR3 is CASSGRTAMNTEAFF. The CDR3 DNA reads as TGTGCCAGTAGTGGACGGACAGCTATGAACACTGAAGCTTTCTTT.

V gene TRBV5-1 combines with J gene TRBJ1-1; 9 bases agree with TRBD1. The germline CDR1 and CDR2 sequences are SGHRS and YFSETQ. V shed 0 bases and J 4 bases; nucleotides not matched to a gene: 4. This CDR3 is 15 amino acids long. CDR3 sequence: CASSLGLTGGTEAFF. The CDR3 nucleotides read TGCGCCAGCAGCTTGGGGCTGACAGGGGGCACTGAAGCTTTCTTT. The complete variable domain, with remaining parts taken from reference TRBV5-1 and TRBJ1-1, reads KAGVTQTPRYLIKTRGQQVTLSCSPISGHRSVSWYQQTPGQGLQFLFEYFSETQRNKGNFPGRFSGRQFSNSRSEMNVSTLELGDSALYLCASSLGLTGGTEAFFGQGTRLTVV.

This clone was picked up one time. Written as DNA, the CDR3 is TGTGCCAGCTCGCAGACAGGGGAATACGAGCAGTACTTC. Translation gives CASSQTGEYEQYF. V usage is TRBV18 and J usage is TRBJ2-7; 8 nucleotides line up with TRBD1. Trimming cost V 6 bases and J 4 bases; bases outside gene matches: 5. The V gene's germline CDR1 is KGHSH and CDR2 LQKENI. This CDR3 contains 13 residues. The full variable domain, its missing parts supplied by reference TRBV18 and TRBJ2-7, is NAGVMQNPRHLVRRRGQEARLRCSPMKGHSHVYWYRQLPEEGLKFMVYLQKENIIDESGMPKERFSAEFPKEGPSILRIQQVVRGDSAAYFCASSQTGEYEQYFGPGTRLTVT.

In nucleotides, the CDR3 is TGCACCAGCAGCTCTCCGGGATCGAACACCGGGGAGCTGTTTTTT. Amino acid sequence: CTSSSPGSNTGELFF. The chain combines TRBV1 with TRBJ2-2; TRBD2, the table's D call, lacks a check against the DNA. TRBV1 is classified as a pseudogene. The CDR3 is made up of 15 amino acids.

The chain recombines TRBV30 with TRBJ1-3, with D maybe TRBD1 (5 bases). Trimming shortened V by 0 bases and J by 7 bases, and 13 bases separated the two germline ends. CDR1 GTSNPN and CDR2 SVGIG come from the germline V gene (reference sequence). There are 14 residues in the CDR3. This CDR3 reads CAWSVSGARNTIYF. DNA of the CDR3: TGTGCCTGGAGTGTGAGTGGGGCTCGGAACACCATATATTTT. The full variable domain, completed using reference TRBV30 and TRBJ1-3, is SQTIHQWPATLVQPVGSPLSLECTVEGTSNPNLYWYRQAAGRGLQLLFYSVGIGQISSEVPQNLSASRPQDRQFILSSKKLLLSDSGFYLCAWSVSGARNTIYFGEGSWLTVV.

This clone turned up a few times. The chain uses TRBV6-5 and TRBJ2-1; no definite D call. The CDR3 loop spans 11 amino acids. Trimming cost V 6 bases and J 13 bases, with 13 bases left between them. CDR1 and CDR2 from the germline V gene are MNHEY and SVGAGI. The CDR3 reads CASRSNFVQFF. The CDR3 coding sequence is TGTGCCAGCAGGTCGAACTTCGTTCAGTTCTTC.

The J gene is TRBJ1-5, the V gene TRBV6-1, with D perhaps TRBD1 (5 bases). V lost 3 bases and J 2 bases, leaving 11 bases between the germline ends. CDR1 is MNHNS, CDR2 SASEGT, per germline. The CDR3 is 15 amino acids. This chain's CDR3 is CASSEGGLGNQPQHF. As DNA, the CDR3 is TGTGCCAGCAGTGAGGGGGGGTTGGGCAATCAGCCCCAGCATTTT.

The chain carries TRBV6-1 and TRBJ1-5, with 9 bases that match TRBD1. V shed 10 bases, J shed 7 bases, and the junction held 5 bases outside the gene matches. CDR3 length: 12 residues. Per germline, CDR1 MNHNS and CDR2 SASEGT. The CDR3 reads CAIRQGEQPQHF. CDR3 nucleotide sequence: TGTGCCATTCGACAGGGGGAACAGCCCCAGCATTTT.

The chain recombines TRBV7-2 with TRBJ2-7, with 9 bases aligning to TRBD2. There are 14 residues in the CDR3. The germline CDR1 and CDR2 sequences are SGHTA and FQGNSA. The J segment lost 4 bases and the V segment lost 5 bases, leaving 6 bases of the junction unmatched. CDR3 region: CASSLGGGAYEQYF. The CDR3 DNA follows: TGTGCCAGCAGCCTAGGCGGGGGGGCGTACGAGCAGTACTTC.

This clone was picked up a small number of times. The rearrangement uses TRBV6-5 and TRBJ1-1; 8 bases match TRBD1. J gave up 1 base and V 5 bases, and 6 bases lay outside the gene matches. CDR3 length equals 15 residues. Per the germline V gene, CDR1 is MNHEY and CDR2 is SVGAGI. The CDR3 coding sequence is TGTGCCAGCAGTCCTACCGACAGGGGGAACACTGAAGCTTTCTTT. Protein: CASSPTDRGNTEAFF.

This clone has only a few counts. The rearrangement joins TRBV30 to TRBJ1-4, with D hard to call. Germline CDR1 and CDR2: GTSNPN and SVGIG (reference sequence). V shed 3 bases and J shed 5 bases, with 10 bases lying between them. The length of the CDR3 is 13 residues. CDR3 sequence (DNA): TGTGCCTGGAGCGGAGACCCGAATGAAAAACTGTTTTTT. Encoded protein: CAWSGDPNEKLFF. Full variable domain (missing parts from reference TRBV30 and TRBJ1-4): SQTIHQWPATLVQPVGSPLSLECTVEGTSNPNLYWYRQAAGRGLQLLFYSVGIGQISSEVPQNLSASRPQDRQFILSSKKLLLSDSGFYLCAWSGDPNEKLFFGSGTQLSVL.

The gene calls are TRBV15 and TRBJ2-1; D unclear. V was cut by 0 bases and J by 0 bases, with 9 bases left in between. Germline values: CDR1 LNHNV, CDR2 YYDKDF (reference sequence). The CDR3 extends over 16 amino acids. The CDR3 sequence is CATSRDLTASYNEQFF. DNA for the CDR3: TGTGCCACCAGCAGAGATCTAACAGCCTCCTACAATGAGCAGTTCTTC.

The rearrangement links TRBV6-5 to TRBJ1-5; 10 bases agree with TRBD1. Per germline, CDR1 MNHEY and CDR2 SVGAGI. This CDR3 is 16 amino acids long. V shed 2 bases and J 6 bases; nucleotides not matched to a gene: 7. This chain's CDR3 is CASSYEDRGICQPQHF. The DNA for the CDR3 is TGTGCCAGCAGTTACGAGGACAGGGGGATTTGTCAGCCCCAGCATTTT.

The chain uses TRBV2 and TRBJ2-3; 10 bases map to TRBD2. Per germline, CDR1 SNHLY and CDR2 FYNNEI. This CDR3 contains 15 residues. J gave up 4 bases and V 4 bases, and 5 bases lay outside the gene matches. This CDR3 is CASSGASGRADTQYF. The CDR3, as DNA: TGTGCCAGCAGTGGGGCTAGCGGGAGAGCAGATACGCAGTATTTT.

The chain has TRBV5-5 and TRBJ2-2; 10 nucleotides line up with TRBD1. V shed 1 base and J 0 bases; nucleotides not matched to a gene: 3. Germline V gives CDR1 SGHKS, CDR2 YYEKEE (reference sequence). CDR3 length: 17 amino acids. The CDR3 spells CASSLRGQGSNTGELFF. DNA of the CDR3: TGTGCCAGCAGCTTGAGGGGACAGGGGTCGAACACCGGGGAGCTGTTTTTT.

With regard to this clone: Other DNA sequences of this sample code for an identical CDR3. The chain has TRBV5-5 and TRBJ2-7; TRBD2 matches at 13 bases. This CDR3 has 15 residues. V was pared by 4 bases and J by 4 bases, with 5 bases of the junction left unmatched. Per the germline V gene, CDR1 is SGHKS and CDR2 is YYEKEE (reference sequence). The CDR3 coding sequence is TGTGCCAGCAGCCTACTAGCGGGAGGGCCGTACGAGCAGTACTTC. It encodes CASSLLAGGPYEQYF.

This clone was seen more than once but under ten times. The chain recombines TRBV9 with TRBJ1-5; D not resolved. V was shortened by 1 base and J by 0 bases, with 14 bases between the two germline ends. Per the germline V gene, CDR1 is SGDLS and CDR2 is YYNGEE. The CDR3 totals 17 residues. DNA of the CDR3: TGTGCCAGCAGCGTACGCGGTGAAAGCTATAGCAATCAGCCCCAGCATTTT. Protein product: CASSVRGESYSNQPQHF.

The genes are TRBV5-6 and TRBJ2-5; 9 bases are shared with TRBD1. The J call may be in error: the DNA end matches TRBJ2-7 better. The CDR3 extends over 14 amino acids. Germline CDR1 reads SGHDT; CDR2 reads YYEEEE. The CDR3 here is CASRGTGRRYEQYF. In DNA, the CDR3 is TGTGCCAGCAGGGGGACAGGGAGAAGGTACGAGCAGTACTTC.

The chain uses TRBV5-4 and TRBJ2-1; D is possibly TRBD2 (6 bases). Germline V gene sequence: CDR1 SGHNT, CDR2 YYREEE (reference sequence). V lost 4 bases and J 0 bases, leaving 11 bases between the germline ends. The CDR3 is 15 amino acids. This chain's CDR3 is CASSPRGSSYNEQFF. The DNA of the CDR3 is TGTGCCAGCAGCCCCCGGGGGAGCTCCTACAATGAGCAGTTCTTC.

The V and J genes are TRBV25-1 and TRBJ2-1; 9 bases line up with TRBD2. The CDR3 has 17 amino acids. The J segment lost 9 bases and the V segment lost 3 bases, leaving 15 bases of the junction unmatched. Per germline, CDR1 MGHDK and CDR2 SYGVNS. CDR3 loop: CASSEIWASGTGGEQFF. The CDR3 DNA follows: TGTGCCAGCAGTGAGATATGGGCTAGCGGGACGGGCGGTGAGCAGTTCTTC.